These T cell receptor beta chains were read from a single sample in a study of T cells after yellow fever vaccination. MiXCR, applied by TCRdb to the 5' RACE reads, yields one record per CDR3 protein. The sample lists a few hundred thousand distinct CDR3 sequences, about 7% occurring once. This material consisted of CD4+ T cells sorted from PBMCs, taken 15 days after the yellow fever booster vaccination. These TCRs come from a man aged 25 to 40 who received the YFV17D yellow fever vaccine. Both conserved end residues are part of each CDR3. The order of the fields is CDR3 protein, V gene, J gene.

CARTRDSLYEQYF	TRBV19	TRBJ2-7
CSAQTSGRSDTQYF	TRBV29-1	TRBJ2-3
CASSTSGGRFEQFF	TRBV7-2	TRBJ2-1
CAISLAWGLAGEATGELFF	TRBV12-3/TRBV12-4	TRBJ2-2
CSARLVHEQYF	TRBV20-1	TRBJ2-7
CASSAYEQYF	TRBV5-1	TRBJ2-7
CSVDIAGREQFF	TRBV29-1	TRBJ2-1
CAWNGKWWNRVDTEAFF	TRBV30	TRBJ1-1
CASGLGAQETQYF	TRBV27	TRBJ2-5
CASSPSGGNTGELFF	TRBV19	TRBJ2-2
CASSPPSRQNTEAFF	TRBV6-5	TRBJ1-1
CASALQGHSTDTQYF	TRBV19	TRBJ2-3
CASSLDGDRGSSPLHF	TRBV5-1	TRBJ1-6
CASSLSRGRDIQYF	TRBV5-1	TRBJ2-4
CASTPVFYNEQFF	TRBV7-2	TRBJ2-1
CASSGGTALQEQYF	TRBV7-2	TRBJ2-7
CASSQARRETQYF	TRBV4-1	TRBJ2-5
CASSFIGRGATSGSGYNEQFF	TRBV11-2	TRBJ2-1
CASSQRGLDTQYF	TRBV3-1	TRBJ2-3
CSASPSGRSYTQYF	TRBV20-1	TRBJ2-3
CASSPSAGIDQPQHF	TRBV18	TRBJ1-5
CASGDRGTDTQYF	TRBV7-2	TRBJ2-3
CASSPDWLEQFF	TRBV7-2	TRBJ2-1
CSASRDSGANVLTF	TRBV20-1	TRBJ2-6
CAWSVRPFYGYTF	TRBV30	TRBJ1-2
CASSLGDPYNEKLFF	TRBV5-1	TRBJ1-4
CASSPYGTGTYEQYF	TRBV18	TRBJ2-7
CASSYDRGETQYF	TRBV6-5	TRBJ2-5
CASTGTTYEQYF	TRBV6-2/TRBV6-3	TRBJ2-7
CSPGGPPGSETQYF	TRBV20-1	TRBJ2-5
CASSPTGKQTGELFF	TRBV5-5	TRBJ2-2
CASSPRGRTYNEQFF	TRBV19	TRBJ2-1
CASSFKTGLAGVKTGELFF	TRBV11-2	TRBJ2-2
CASSAAGANEQFF	TRBV10-1	TRBJ2-1
CASSASGRGETQYF	TRBV27	TRBJ2-5
CASSPQTGDHYEQYF	TRBV18	TRBJ2-7
CASSLEIGGMNIQYF	TRBV5-1	TRBJ2-4
CASNGRDAYTDTQYF	TRBV9	TRBJ2-3
CASSPLVGFYEQYF	TRBV18	TRBJ2-7
CASSRDPPGGEQFF	TRBV19	TRBJ2-1
CASSPSGTPHGYTF	TRBV7-2	TRBJ1-2
CSARDRASGNEQFF	TRBV20-1	TRBJ2-1
CASSYVGIGGSPLHF	TRBV5-1	TRBJ1-6
CASSQENGGSYEQYF	TRBV4-3	TRBJ2-7
CASLRQGGPQHF	TRBV7-2	TRBJ1-5
CASSLDGLGSPLHF	TRBV7-2	TRBJ1-6
CASSPGDTQYF	TRBV18	TRBJ2-3
CCARAVAAGPNEKLFF	TRBV20-1	TRBJ1-4
CASRSRGQTNEKLFF	TRBV7-2	TRBJ1-4
CASSPGGAGDTQYF	TRBV4-3	TRBJ2-3
CASRTYGTSGSRNYNEQFF	TRBV28	TRBJ2-1
CASSTRLAGVGEQYF	TRBV7-8	TRBJ2-7
CASKLPRGAQENTIYF	TRBV6-1	TRBJ1-3
CASSLGSSGANVLTF	TRBV27	TRBJ2-6
CASSLAAVRADTQYF	TRBV7-2	TRBJ2-3